This T cell receptor (beta chain) was sequenced for a study of human T cells and chemical hapten exposure. TCRdb re-derived calls from the RACE reads in MiXCR, one entry per CDR3 protein. The sample lists over 30,000 distinct CDR3 sequences, less than 8.5% occurring once. Time point specified: pre-sensitization, week 0. The treatment is: therapeutic diphenylcyclopropenone sensitization with weekly scalp DPC. The CDR3 consists of 14 residues. Trimming took 5 bases from V and 2 from J; bases not matched to a gene: 3. CDR1 and CDR2 from the germline V gene are SGHAT and FQNNGV. This clonotype was observed many times.

The chain is built from TRBV11-2 and TRBJ2-1; 7 nucleotides line up with TRBD2. This specimen consisted of whole blood, obtained in connection with sensitization to the hapten diphenylcyclopropenone (DPC). This TCR came from a woman between 45 and 65 years old with alopecia areata. Some clones in this sample may be carry-over from other donors' samples. The CDR3 region has the DNA TGTGCCAGCAGCCCTAGCGGTCCCTACAATGAGCAGTTCTTC. As protein: CASSPSGPYNEQFF.